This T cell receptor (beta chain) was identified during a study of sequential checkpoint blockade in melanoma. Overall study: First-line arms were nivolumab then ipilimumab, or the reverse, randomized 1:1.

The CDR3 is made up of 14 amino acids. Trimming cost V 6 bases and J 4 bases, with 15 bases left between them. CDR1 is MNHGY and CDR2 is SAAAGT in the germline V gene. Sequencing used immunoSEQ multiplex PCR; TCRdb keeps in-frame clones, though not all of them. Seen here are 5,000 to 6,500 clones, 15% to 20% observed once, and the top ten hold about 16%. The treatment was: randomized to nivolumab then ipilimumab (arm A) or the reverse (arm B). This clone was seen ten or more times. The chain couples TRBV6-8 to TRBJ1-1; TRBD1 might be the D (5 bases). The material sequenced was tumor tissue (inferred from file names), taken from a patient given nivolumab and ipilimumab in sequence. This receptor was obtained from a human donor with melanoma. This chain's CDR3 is CASRMVGRGTEAFF. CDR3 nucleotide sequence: TGTGCCAGCAGGATGGTGGGGAGGGGCACTGAAGCTTTCTTT.